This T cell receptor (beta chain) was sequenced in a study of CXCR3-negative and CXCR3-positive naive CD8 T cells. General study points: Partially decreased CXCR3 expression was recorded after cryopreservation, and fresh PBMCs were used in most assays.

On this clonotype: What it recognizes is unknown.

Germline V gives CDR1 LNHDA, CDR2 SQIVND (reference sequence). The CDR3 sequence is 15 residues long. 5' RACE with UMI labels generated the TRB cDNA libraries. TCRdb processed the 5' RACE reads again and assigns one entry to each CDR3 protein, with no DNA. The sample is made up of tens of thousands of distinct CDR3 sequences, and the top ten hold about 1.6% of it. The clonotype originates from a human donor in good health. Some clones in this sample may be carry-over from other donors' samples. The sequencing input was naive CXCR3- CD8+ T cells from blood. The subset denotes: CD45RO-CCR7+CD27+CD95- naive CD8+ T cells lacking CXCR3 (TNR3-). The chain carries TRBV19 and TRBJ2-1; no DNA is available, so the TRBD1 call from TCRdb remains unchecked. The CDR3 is CASSIPPDSSGEQFF.